This T cell receptor beta chain is drawn from a study of cytomegalovirus exposure and HLA in healthy donors. Trimming at V came to 3 bases and at J to 2 bases, leaving 8 bases not matched to a gene. This CDR3 is 16 amino acids long. Study-level points and caveats: There were some public TCRs occurring in many donors, but most TCR sequences were rare.

Sequencing used immunoSEQ multiplex PCR; TCRdb keeps in-frame clones, though not all of them. The sample carries around 190,000 clones, more than 75% recorded once. As to this clone: What it binds is not known.

The chain couples TRBV23-1 to TRBJ2-7, with 9 nucleotides matching TRBD1. TRBV23-1 belongs to the ORF category, with a function that is uncertain. The receptor's source is a woman aged 18-35 years in good health and CMV-seronegative. What was sequenced was PBMCs. The CDR3 reads CASSQGPRQGAYEQYF. For the CDR3, the DNA is TGCGCCAGCAGTCAGGGCCCGAGACAGGGGGCCTACGAGCAGTACTTC.